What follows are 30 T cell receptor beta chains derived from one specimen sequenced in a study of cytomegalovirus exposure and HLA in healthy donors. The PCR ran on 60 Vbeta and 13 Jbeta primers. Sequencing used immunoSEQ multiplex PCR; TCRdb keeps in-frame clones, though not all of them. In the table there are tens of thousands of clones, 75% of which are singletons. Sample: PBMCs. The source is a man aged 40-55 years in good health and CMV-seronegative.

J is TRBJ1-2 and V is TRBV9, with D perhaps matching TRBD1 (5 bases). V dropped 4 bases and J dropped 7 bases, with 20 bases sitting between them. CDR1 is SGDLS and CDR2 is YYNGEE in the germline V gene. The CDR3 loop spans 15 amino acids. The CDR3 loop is CASSLNLGGLGGYTF. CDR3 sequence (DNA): TGTGCCAGCAGCCTCAACCTGGGGGGTCTCGGTGGCTACACCTTC.

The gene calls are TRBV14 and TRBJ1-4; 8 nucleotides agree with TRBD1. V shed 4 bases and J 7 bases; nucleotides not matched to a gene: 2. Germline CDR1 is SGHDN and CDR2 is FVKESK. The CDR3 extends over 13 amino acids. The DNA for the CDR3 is TGTGCCAGCAGCCCAGGGGGCGGTGAAAAACTGTTTTTT. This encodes CASSPGGGEKLFF.

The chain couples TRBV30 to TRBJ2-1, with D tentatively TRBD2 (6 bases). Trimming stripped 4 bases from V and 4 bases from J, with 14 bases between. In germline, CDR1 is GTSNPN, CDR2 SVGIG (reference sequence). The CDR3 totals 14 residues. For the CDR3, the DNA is TGTGCCTGGACCGGGAGAGACGCTTACAATGAGCAGTTCTTC. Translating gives CAWTGRDAYNEQFF.

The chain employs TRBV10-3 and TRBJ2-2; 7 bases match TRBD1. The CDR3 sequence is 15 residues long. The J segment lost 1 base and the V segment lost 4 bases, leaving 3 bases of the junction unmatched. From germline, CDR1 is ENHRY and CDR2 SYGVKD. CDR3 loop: CAISGGGRNTGELFF. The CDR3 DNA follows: TGTGCCATCAGTGGAGGGGGCAGGAACACCGGGGAGCTGTTTTTT.

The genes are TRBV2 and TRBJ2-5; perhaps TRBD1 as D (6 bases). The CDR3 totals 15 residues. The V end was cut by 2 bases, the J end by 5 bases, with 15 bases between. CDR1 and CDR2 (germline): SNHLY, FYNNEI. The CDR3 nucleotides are TGTGCCAGCAGTGAATTTAGGGACAAGAGGGAGACCCAGTACTTC. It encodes CASSEFRDKRETQYF. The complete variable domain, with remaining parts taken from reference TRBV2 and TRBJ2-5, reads EPEVTQTPSHQVTQMGQEVILRCVPISNHLYFYWYRQILGQKVEFLVSFYNNEISEKSEIFDDQFSVERPDGSNFTLKIRSTKLEDSAMYFCASSEFRDKRETQYFGPGTRLLVL.

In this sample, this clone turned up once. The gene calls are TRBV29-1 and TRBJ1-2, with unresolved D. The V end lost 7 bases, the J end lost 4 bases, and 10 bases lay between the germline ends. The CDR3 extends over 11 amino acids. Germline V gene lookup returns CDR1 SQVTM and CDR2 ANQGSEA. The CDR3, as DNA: TGCAGCGCTGGACTCTCCTATGGCTACACCTTC. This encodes CSAGLSYGYTF.

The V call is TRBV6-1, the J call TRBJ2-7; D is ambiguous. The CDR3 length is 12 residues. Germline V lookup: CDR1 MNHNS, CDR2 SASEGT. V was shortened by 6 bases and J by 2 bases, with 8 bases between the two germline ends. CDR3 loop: CASRTLTYEQYF. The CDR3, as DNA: TGTGCCAGCAGAACTCTTACCTACGAGCAGTACTTC.

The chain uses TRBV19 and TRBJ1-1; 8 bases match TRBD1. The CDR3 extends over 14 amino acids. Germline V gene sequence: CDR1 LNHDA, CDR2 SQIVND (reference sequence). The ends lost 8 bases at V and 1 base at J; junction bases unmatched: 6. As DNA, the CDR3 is TGTGCCAGTGCAGGGGGCATAGAGAACACTGAAGCTTTCTTT. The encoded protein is CASAGGIENTEAFF.

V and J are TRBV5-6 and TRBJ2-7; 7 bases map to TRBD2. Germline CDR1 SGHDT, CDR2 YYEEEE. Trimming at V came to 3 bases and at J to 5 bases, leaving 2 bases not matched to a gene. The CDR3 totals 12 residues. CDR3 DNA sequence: TGTGCCAGCAGCTGGGGAGGGGACGAGCAGTACTTC. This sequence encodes CASSWGGDEQYF.

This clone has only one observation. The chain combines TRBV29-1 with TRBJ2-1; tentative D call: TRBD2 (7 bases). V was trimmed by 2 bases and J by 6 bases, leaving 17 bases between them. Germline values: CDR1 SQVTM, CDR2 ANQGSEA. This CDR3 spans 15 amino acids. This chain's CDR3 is CSVETPAGALNEQFF. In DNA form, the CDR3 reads TGCAGCGTTGAAACCCCTGCGGGGGCCCTCAATGAGCAGTTCTTC.

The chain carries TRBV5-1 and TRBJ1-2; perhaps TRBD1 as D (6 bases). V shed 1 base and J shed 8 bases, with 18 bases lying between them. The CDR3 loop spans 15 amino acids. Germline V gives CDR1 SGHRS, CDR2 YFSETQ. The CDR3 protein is CASSLRPPEQGGYTF. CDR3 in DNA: TGCGCCAGCAGCTTGAGGCCCCCTGAACAGGGCGGCTACACCTTC.

The DNA for the CDR3 is TGTGCTAGTGGTTTGGCCCTAAGCGGGAGCCCCCGGGTTGAGCAGTTCTTC. This encodes CASGLALSGSPRVEQFF. V and J are TRBV12-5 and TRBJ2-1; 8 nucleotides line up with TRBD2. Germline-derived CDR1 and CDR2 are LGHNT and FRNRAP. V dropped 1 base and J dropped 9; count of bases not matched to a gene: 14. The CDR3 extends over 17 amino acids.

CDR3 nucleotide sequence: TGTGCCAGCAGCTTCGGACAGTCTAGCACAGATACGCAGTATTTT. This translates into CASSFGQSSTDTQYF. The rearrangement links TRBV5-8 to TRBJ2-3, with a possible D match to TRBD1 (6 bases). Germline values: CDR1 SGHTS, CDR2 YDEGEE. CDR3 length: 15 amino acids. Trimming pared 2 bases from V and 0 bases from J, leaving 10 bases between. Full variable domain (missing parts from reference TRBV5-8 and TRBJ2-3): EAGVTQSPTHLIKTRGQQATLRCSPISGHTSVYWYQQALGLGLQFLLWYDEGEERNRGNFPPRFSGRQFPNYSSELNVNALELEDSALYLCASSFGQSSTDTQYFGPGTRLTVL.

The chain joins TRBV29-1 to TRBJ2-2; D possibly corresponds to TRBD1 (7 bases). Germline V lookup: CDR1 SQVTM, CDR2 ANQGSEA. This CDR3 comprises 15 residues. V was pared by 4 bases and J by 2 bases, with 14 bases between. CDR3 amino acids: CSVAGGGANTGELFF. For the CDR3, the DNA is TGCAGCGTTGCTGGAGGGGGCGCAAACACCGGGGAGCTGTTTTTT.

The CDR3 is CASSLEQGKRSPLHF. The CDR3 bases are TGCGCCAGCAGCTTGGAGCAGGGGAAGCGATCACCCCTCCACTTT. V is TRBV5-1 and J is TRBJ1-6, with a possible D match to TRBD1 (6 bases). The CDR3 runs 15 residues. Trimming took 0 bases from V and 10 from J, leaving 14 bases between them. In germline, CDR1 is SGHRS, CDR2 YFSETQ.

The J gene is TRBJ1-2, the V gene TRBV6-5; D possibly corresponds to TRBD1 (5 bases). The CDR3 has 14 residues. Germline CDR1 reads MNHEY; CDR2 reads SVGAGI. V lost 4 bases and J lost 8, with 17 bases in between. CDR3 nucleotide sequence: TGTGCCAGCAGTTCTTCCGGGACTCAGGAGGGCTACACCTTC. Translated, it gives CASSSSGTQEGYTF.

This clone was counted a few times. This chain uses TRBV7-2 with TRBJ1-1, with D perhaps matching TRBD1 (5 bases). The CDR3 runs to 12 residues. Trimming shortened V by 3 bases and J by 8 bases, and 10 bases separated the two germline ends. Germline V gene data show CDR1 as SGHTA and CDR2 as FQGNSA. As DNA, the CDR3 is TGTGCCAGCAGCTTGTCGACAGTGGAAGCTTTCTTT. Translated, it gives CASSLSTVEAFF.

The CDR3 region is CATSRGDRPMNTEAFF. In DNA form, the CDR3 reads TGTGCCACCAGCAGAGGGGACAGGCCCATGAACACTGAAGCTTTCTTT. The chain carries TRBV15 and TRBJ1-1, with TRBD1 identical over 8 bases. Germline values: CDR1 LNHNV, CDR2 YYDKDF (reference sequence). CDR3 length: 16 residues. V dropped 1 base and J dropped 0; count of bases not matched to a gene: 4.

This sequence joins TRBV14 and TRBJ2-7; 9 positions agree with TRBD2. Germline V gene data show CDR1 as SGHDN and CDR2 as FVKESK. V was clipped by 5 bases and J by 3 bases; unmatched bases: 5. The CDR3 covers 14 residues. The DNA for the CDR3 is TGTGCCAGCAGCAAAGCTAGCGGGAACTACGAGCAGTACTTC. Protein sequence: CASSKASGNYEQYF.

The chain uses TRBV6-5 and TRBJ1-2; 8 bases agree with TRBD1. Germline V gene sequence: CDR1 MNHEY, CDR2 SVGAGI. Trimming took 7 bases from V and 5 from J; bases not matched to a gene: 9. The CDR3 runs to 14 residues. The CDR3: CASTSSGGPYGYTF. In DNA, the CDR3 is TGTGCCAGCACTTCATCAGGGGGCCCATATGGCTACACCTTC.

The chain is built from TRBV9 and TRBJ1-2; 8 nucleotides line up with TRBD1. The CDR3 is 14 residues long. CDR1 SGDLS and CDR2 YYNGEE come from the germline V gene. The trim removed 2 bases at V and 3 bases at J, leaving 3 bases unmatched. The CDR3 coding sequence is TGTGCCAGCAGCGTCGCACAGGGGGACTATGGCTACACCTTC. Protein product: CASSVAQGDYGYTF.

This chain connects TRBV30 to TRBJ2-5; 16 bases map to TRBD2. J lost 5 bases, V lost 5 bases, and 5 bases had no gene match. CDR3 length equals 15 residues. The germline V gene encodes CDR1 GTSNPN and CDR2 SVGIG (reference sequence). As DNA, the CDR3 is TGTGCCTGGGAGGGGGGACTAGCGGGAGGGGAGACCCAGTACTTC. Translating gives CAWEGGLAGGETQYF.

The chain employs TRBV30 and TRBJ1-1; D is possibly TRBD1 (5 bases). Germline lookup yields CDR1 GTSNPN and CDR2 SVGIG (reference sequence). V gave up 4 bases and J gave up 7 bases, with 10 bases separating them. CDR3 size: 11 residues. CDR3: CAWTGFYEAFF. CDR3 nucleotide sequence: TGTGCCTGGACAGGGTTTTATGAAGCTTTCTTT.

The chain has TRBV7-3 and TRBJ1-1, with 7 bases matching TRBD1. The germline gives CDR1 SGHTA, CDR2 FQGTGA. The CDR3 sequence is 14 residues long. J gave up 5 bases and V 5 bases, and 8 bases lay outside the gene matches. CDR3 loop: CASSLTGSGTEAFF. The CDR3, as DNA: TGTGCCAGCAGCCTGACAGGGTCCGGGACTGAAGCTTTCTTT.

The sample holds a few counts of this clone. CDR3 sequence: CASSFQEAFYGYTF. CDR3 bases: TGTGCCAGCAGTTTTCAGGAGGCCTTCTATGGCTACACCTTC. This sequence joins TRBV28 and TRBJ1-2; D is unresolved. Germline V lookup: CDR1 MDHEN, CDR2 SYDVKM. Deletions cut 3 bases from V and 4 bases from J, with 12 bases between. The CDR3 covers 14 residues.

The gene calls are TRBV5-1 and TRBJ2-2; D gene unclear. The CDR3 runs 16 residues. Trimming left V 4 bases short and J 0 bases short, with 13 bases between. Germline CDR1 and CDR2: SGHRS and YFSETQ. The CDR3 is CASSRLGPPNTGELFF. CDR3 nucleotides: TGCGCCAGCAGCCGGCTTGGGCCCCCGAACACCGGGGAGCTGTTTTTT. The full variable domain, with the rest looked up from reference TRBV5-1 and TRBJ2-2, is KAGVTQTPRYLIKTRGQQVTLSCSPISGHRSVSWYQQTPGQGLQFLFEYFSETQRNKGNFPGRFSGRQFSNSRSEMNVSTLELGDSALYLCASSRLGPPNTGELFFGEGSRLTVL.

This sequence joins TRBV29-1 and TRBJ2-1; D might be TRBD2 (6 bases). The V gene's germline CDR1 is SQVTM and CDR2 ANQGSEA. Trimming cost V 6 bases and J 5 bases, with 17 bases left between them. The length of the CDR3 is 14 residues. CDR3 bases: TGCAGCGTGGCGGGGTTCGTTAGAAACAATGAGCAGTTCTTC. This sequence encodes CSVAGFVRNNEQFF.

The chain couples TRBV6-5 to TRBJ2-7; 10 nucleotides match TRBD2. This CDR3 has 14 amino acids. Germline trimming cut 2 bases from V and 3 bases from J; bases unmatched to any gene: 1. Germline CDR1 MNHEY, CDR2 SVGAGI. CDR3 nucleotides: TGTGCCAGCAGTTACCGGACTAGCGGCTACGAGCAGTACTTC. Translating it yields CASSYRTSGYEQYF.

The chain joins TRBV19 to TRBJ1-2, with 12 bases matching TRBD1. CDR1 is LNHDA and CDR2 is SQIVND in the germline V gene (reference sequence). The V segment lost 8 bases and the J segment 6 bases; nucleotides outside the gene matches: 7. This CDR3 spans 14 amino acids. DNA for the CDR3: TGTGCCAGTGTAAGGGACAGGGGGCAAGATGGCTACACCTTC. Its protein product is CASVRDRGQDGYTF.

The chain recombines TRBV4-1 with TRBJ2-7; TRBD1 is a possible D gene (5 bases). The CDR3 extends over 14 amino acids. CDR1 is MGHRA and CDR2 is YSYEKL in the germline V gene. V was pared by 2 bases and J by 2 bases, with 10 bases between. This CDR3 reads CASSQRTTAYEQYF. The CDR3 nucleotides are TGCGCCAGCAGCCAAAGGACAACCGCCTACGAGCAGTACTTC.